These 14 T cell receptor beta chains came from one sample sequenced in a study of blood T cell repertoires in COVID-19. Profiled with immunoSEQ multiplex PCR; TCRdb holds only in-frame clones, not every one. The sample carries approximately 110,000 clones, 65% to 80% recorded once. Sample: peripheral blood. These receptor sequences come from a human donor with acute or convalescent COVID-19. The donor label of this sample is uncertain.

This chain links TRBV15 with TRBJ2-5; 8 positions agree with TRBD2. Trimming cost V 0 bases and J 9 bases; bases outside gene matches: 6. The CDR3 covers 14 residues. Germline V gene data show CDR1 as LNHNV and CDR2 as YYDKDF (reference sequence). This CDR3 is CATSRDQRGRAQYF. In nucleotides, the CDR3 is TGTGCCACCAGCAGAGATCAGCGGGGGAGGGCCCAGTACTTC.

The chain has TRBV7-8 and TRBJ2-5; 10 bases fit TRBD2. Germline values: CDR1 SGHVS, CDR2 FQNEAQ. The CDR3 length is 19 residues. V shed 5 bases, J shed 2 bases, and the junction held 17 bases outside the gene matches. CDR3 amino acids: CASSPRRGRSGGFQETQYF. CDR3 DNA sequence: TGTGCCAGCAGCCCCCGGCGGGGGCGTAGCGGGGGGTTTCAAGAGACCCAGTACTTC.

This clone was seen more than once but under ten times. This chain links TRBV5-8 with TRBJ2-7, with TRBD2 identical over 12 bases. Unmatched junction bases numbered 3, after V lost 4 bases and J lost 4 bases. The CDR3 has 14 amino acids. Germline CDR1 is SGHTS and CDR2 is YDEGEE. Written as DNA, the CDR3 is TGTGCCAGCAGCGCTCTAGCGGGGGGGTACGAGCAGTACGTC. Translation gives CASSALAGGYEQYV.

The genes are TRBV21-1 and TRBJ2-7; the listed D gene, TRBD2, was not tested against the DNA. TRBV21-1 is a listed pseudogene. This CDR3 spans 16 amino acids. In DNA form, the CDR3 reads TGTGCCAGCAGCAAAGGTACGAGAAAAGACTCCTACGAGCAGTACTTC. Protein product: CASSKGTRKDSYEQYF.

The chain employs TRBV19 and TRBJ2-7, with TRBD1 matching 9 bases. Losses at the gene ends were 3 bases for V and 3 bases for J; bases not matched to a gene: 6. The CDR3 length is 15 residues. CDR1 LNHDA and CDR2 SQIVND come from the germline V gene (reference sequence). The CDR3 DNA follows: TGTGCCAGTAGTATGGGGACAGGGAGAGTCTACGAGCAGTACTTC. Protein sequence: CASSMGTGRVYEQYF.

The chain uses TRBV24-1 and TRBJ1-5; D is unresolved. V was cut by 7 bases and J by 0 bases, with 3 bases left in between. The CDR3 runs to 12 residues. Germline CDR1 is KGHDR and CDR2 is SFDVKD. This chain's CDR3 is CATSGSNQPQHF. The CDR3 bases are TGTGCCACCAGCGGTAGCAATCAGCCCCAGCATTTT.

The chain is built from TRBV3-1 (or the pseudogene TRBV3-2) and TRBJ1-6; no definite D call. CDR3 length: 14 residues. Germline V gene data show CDR1 as LGHDT and CDR2 as YNNKEL (reference sequence). V lost 0 bases, J lost 10 bases, and 10 bases lay in between. CDR3 sequence (DNA): TGTGCCAGCAGCCAAGAGGGCTGGCCCTCACCCCTCCACTTT. The encoded protein is CASSQEGWPSPLHF.

The chain carries TRBV2 and TRBJ1-2; weak D call: TRBD1 (5 bases). From germline, CDR1 is SNHLY and CDR2 FYNNEI. V lost 1 base and J lost 4, with 10 bases in between. The CDR3 extends over 14 amino acids. CDR3 in amino acids: CASSEGGGSYGYTF. CDR3 nucleotides: TGTGCCAGCAGTGAAGGGGGGGGAAGCTATGGCTACACCTTC.

The genes are TRBV18 and TRBJ2-2, with a tentative D call TRBD1 (6 bases). The germline gives CDR1 KGHSH, CDR2 LQKENI. V was cut by 2 bases and J by 2 bases, with 9 bases left in between. The CDR3 is 15 residues long. The CDR3 spells CASSPAGVNTGELFF. CDR3 nucleotide sequence: TGTGCCAGCTCACCAGCAGGGGTAAACACCGGGGAGCTGTTTTTT.

The chain links TRBV9 to TRBJ1-5, with a weak D call TRBD1 (6 bases). CDR1 and CDR2 from the germline V gene are SGDLS and YYNGEE. This CDR3 comprises 14 residues. The V and J ends lost 3 bases and 7 bases respectively, with 14 bases between them. This CDR3 reads CASSGGGARQPQHF. The DNA of the CDR3 is TGTGCCAGCAGCGGAGGGGGGGCTCGGCAGCCCCAGCATTTT.

V is TRBV4-1 and J is TRBJ2-7; 7 bases are a match to TRBD1. The junction had 3 bases not matched to a gene; V was cut back by 0 bases and J by 1 base. Germline V CDR1 and CDR2: MGHRA, YSYEKL. The CDR3 is 15 amino acids. CDR3 sequence: CASSQEGQRSYEQYF. DNA for the CDR3: TGCGCCAGCAGCCAAGAGGGACAGCGGTCCTACGAGCAGTACTTC.

The chain couples TRBV28 to TRBJ1-4; D unresolved. This CDR3 is built from 15 residues. Germline CDR1 reads MDHEN; CDR2 reads SYDVKM. Between the trimmed V and J ends, which lost 7 bases and 8 bases, there was a span of 20 bases. The CDR3 loop is CASTGRQVLDEKLFF. The CDR3 nucleotides are TGTGCCAGCACCGGTCGGCAGGTTCTCGACGAAAAACTGTTTTTT.

The genes are TRBV2 and TRBJ2-5; TRBD2 agrees at 11 bases. The CDR3 totals 15 residues. Germline loops: CDR1 SNHLY, CDR2 FYNNEI. After removal of 6 bases from V and 8 bases from J, the junction contained 11 bases not matched to a gene. The CDR3 loop is CASRRSGGDKRTQYF. The CDR3 DNA follows: TGTGCCAGCAGGCGTAGCGGGGGGGATAAGAGAACCCAGTACTTC.

This clone was observed a few times. The gene calls are TRBV7-3 and TRBJ1-1; D is unclear. The V gene's germline CDR1 is SGHTA and CDR2 FQGTGA. This CDR3 is 15 amino acids long. The V end was cut by 2 bases, the J end by 0 bases, with 10 bases between. The DNA for the CDR3 is TGTGCCAGCAGCTTAGGTGGCCAAATGAACACTGAAGCTTTCTTT. This sequence encodes CASSLGGQMNTEAFF.